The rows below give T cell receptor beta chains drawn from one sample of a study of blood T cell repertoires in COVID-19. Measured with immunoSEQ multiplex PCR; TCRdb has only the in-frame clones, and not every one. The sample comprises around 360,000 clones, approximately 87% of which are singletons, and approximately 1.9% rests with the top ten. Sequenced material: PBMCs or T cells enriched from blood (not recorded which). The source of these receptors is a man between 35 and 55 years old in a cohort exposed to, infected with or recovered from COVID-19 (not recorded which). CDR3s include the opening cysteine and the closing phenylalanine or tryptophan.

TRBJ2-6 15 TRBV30 CAWSHSGMGANVLTF
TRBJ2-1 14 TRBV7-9 CASSLEAAVNEQFF
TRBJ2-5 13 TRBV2 CASSVGTRRAQYF
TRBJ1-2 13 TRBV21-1 CASSNRHSPPSTF
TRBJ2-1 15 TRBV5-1 CASSLGDGRDNEQFF
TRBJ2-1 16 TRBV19 CASSLRTSGYYNEQFF
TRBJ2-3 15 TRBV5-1 CASSLGRGYTDTQYF
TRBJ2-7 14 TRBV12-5 CASAPGLQTYEQYF
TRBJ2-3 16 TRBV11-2 CASSSTLSSTTDTQYF
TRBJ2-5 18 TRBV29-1 CSVEDFVSGADLGETQYF